This TCR beta chain was sequenced in a study of T cells in Graves' hyperthyroidism and ophthalmopathy. Study overall: The authors collected peripheral blood at initial diagnosis, before any treatment.

This clonotype was observed at least ten times. Its target is not known. Researchers amplified the TCR beta CDR3 regions from RNA transcripts. HTBI primers were used for first-round RT-PCR of the TCR CDR3. TCRdb recomputed calls from the multiplex PCR reads with MiXCR, one row per CDR3 protein. The sample includes some 300,000 distinct CDR3 sequences, about an eighth of them seen just once. CDR3 size: 13 residues. CDR1 is DFQATT and CDR2 is SNEGSKA in the germline V gene (reference sequence). The V and J ends lost 3 bases and 3 bases respectively, with 11 bases between them. Study results and limitations: Researchers found most expanded thyroid clonotypes above 0.001 in blood as well. The model anticipated ophthalmopathy a median about six months pre-onset.

Diagnoses were made from clinical symptoms, serum measures (thyroxine and TRAb), thyroid ultrasound and orbital computed tomography. This clonotype originated in a woman aged 25-40 years with Graves' hyperthyroidism that later progressed to Graves' ophthalmopathy. The chain joins TRBV20-1 to TRBJ1-1; D unresolved. Sequenced: blood. DNA of the CDR3: TGCAGTGCTAGGACCGAAACTTACACTGAAGCTTTCTTT. Protein sequence: CSARTETYTEAFF.